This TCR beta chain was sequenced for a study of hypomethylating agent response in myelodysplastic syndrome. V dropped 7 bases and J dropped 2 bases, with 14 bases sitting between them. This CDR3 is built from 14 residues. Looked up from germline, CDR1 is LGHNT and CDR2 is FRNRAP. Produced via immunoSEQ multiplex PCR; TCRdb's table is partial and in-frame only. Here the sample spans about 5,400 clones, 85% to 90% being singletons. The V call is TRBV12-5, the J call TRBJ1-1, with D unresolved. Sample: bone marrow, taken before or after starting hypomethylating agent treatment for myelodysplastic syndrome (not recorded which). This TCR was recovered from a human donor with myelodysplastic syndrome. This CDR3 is CASALATANTEAFF. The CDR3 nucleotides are TGTGCTAGTGCCCTGGCCACAGCTAACACTGAAGCTTTCTTT.